This T cell receptor beta chain stems from a study of cytomegalovirus exposure and HLA in healthy donors. Study results and caveats: Presence/absence results assume similar sequencing depth per donor, which may not hold. Data from an earlier analysis indicated that most TCR beta V segments were productive either about 90% or about 30% of the time. Accurate HLA-A and HLA-B prediction from TCR beta sequences was reported for most subjects.

This clone occurred a few times. Its antigen is not identified. Germline-derived CDR1 and CDR2 are SGHVS and FQNEAQ. Unmatched junction bases numbered 6, after V lost 8 bases and J lost 7 bases. The CDR3 is made up of 13 amino acids. PCR primers comprised 60 Vbeta and 13 Jbeta primers. Using immunoSEQ multiplex PCR, the repertoire was profiled, and TCRdb retains in-frame clones only, with some absent. The sample lists about 130,000 clones, 8.5% to 10% occurring once. This sequence originates from a man aged 50-60 years in good health and CMV-seronegative. What was sequenced was PBMCs. This chain connects TRBV7-8 to TRBJ2-1; 9 bases fit TRBD2. CDR3 residues: CASDSGSGNEQFF. As DNA, the CDR3 is TGTGCCAGCGATAGCGGGAGTGGGAATGAGCAGTTCTTC.